The 7 T cell receptor beta chains below all came from one sample that was sequenced in a study of tissue T cells after allogeneic stem cell transplantation. Time point here: mouse harvest day 7 after allogeneic transplant. The graft held 10^6 splenic CD5+ T cells and 10^7 T-cell-depleted bone marrow cells. The method was immunoSEQ multiplex PCR; TCRdb's version includes in-frame clones alone and lacks a portion of them. The sample has 5,500 to 7,000 clones, around 48% seen once; the top ten hold roughly 5.5%. The source material was gut tissue. The receptors derive from a female BALB/c mouse given C57BL/6 T cells with graft-versus-host disease after an allogeneic hematopoietic cell transplant.

About this clone: The gene symbols are mouse symbols. Sequencing ends 1 residue short of the CDR3 end; the germline J gene provides the rest. The chain recombines TRBV26 with TRBJ1-4, with D possibly TRBD1 on 6 matching bases. This CDR3 has 15 amino acids. V gave up 3 bases and J gave up 0 bases, with 8 bases separating them. Looked up from germline, CDR1 is KGHPV and CDR2 is FQNQEV (reference sequence). CDR3 DNA (partial): TGTGCCAGCAGTCTCGCAGGGGTTTCCAACGAAAGATTATTT. Amino acids: CASSLAGVSNERLF. The full-length CDR3 reads as CASSLAGVSNERLFF.

The sample holds a few counts of this clone. These gene names are mouse names. The CDR3 end is not reached by the read, which stops 1 residue before it; the germline J gene fills it in. V is TRBV23 and J is TRBJ2-1; the table gives TRBD2 as D, unverified against the DNA. The CDR3 contains 15 residues. Germline V CDR1 and CDR2: KGHTA, FQNQQP. CDR3 sequence: CSSSQEGGSYAEQFF. The DNA read from the CDR3 is TGCTCCAGCAGTCAAGAGGGGGGCTCCTATGCTGAGCAGTTC. Filled out from reference TRBV23 and TRBJ2-1, the complete variable domain reads DAAVTQKPRYLIKMKGQEAEMKCIPEKGHTAVFWYQQKQSKELKFLIYFQNQQPLDQIDMVKERFSAVCPSSSLCSLGIRTCEAEDSALYLCSSSQEGGSYAEQFFGPGTRLTVL.

Regarding this clone: Each gene name is a mouse one. The read terminates 1 residue ahead of where the CDR3 ends, so the germline J gene completes it. V is TRBV12-1 and J is TRBJ2-5; 9 nucleotides match TRBD1. Germline V lookup: CDR1 SGHSN, CDR2 HYEKVE. The ends lost 4 bases at V and 6 bases at J; junction bases unmatched: 4. CDR3 length: 13 residues. CDR3 amino acids: CASSLGTGDTQYF. CDR3 DNA, as far as it was read: TGTGCCAGCTCCCTCGGGACAGGGGACACCCAGTAC.

This clone is large. Genes and germline are mouse. The read terminates 1 residue before the CDR3 end, so the remaining end is supplied by the germline J gene. The rearrangement links TRBV26 to TRBJ1-4; no clear D gene. In germline, CDR1 is KGHPV, CDR2 FQNQEV (reference sequence). V gave up 6 bases and J gave up 6 bases, with 11 bases separating them. The CDR3 consists of 13 residues. The CDR3 is CASSRRVHERLFF. The covered CDR3 bases are TGTGCCAGCAGCCGGCGGGTGCACGAAAGATTATTT. Complete variable domain (other parts from reference TRBV26 and TRBJ1-4): NSKVIQTPRYLVKGQGQKAKMRCIPEKGHPVVFWYQQNKNNEFKFLINFQNQEVLQQIDMTEKRFSAECPSNSPCSLEIQSSEAGDSALYLCASSRRVHERLFFGHGTKLSVL.

In the case of this clone: Each gene name is a mouse one. The CDR3 end falls 1 residue outside the read, so it is completed with the germline J gene. The chain joins TRBV2 to TRBJ2-5; 8 nucleotides agree with TRBD2. The V gene's germline CDR1 is LGHNA and CDR2 YSYQKL. J lost 6 bases, V lost 1 base, and 3 bases had no gene match. This CDR3 is 14 amino acids long. The CDR3 sequence: CASSQVGGEDTQYF. CDR3 bases read: TGTGCCAGCAGCCAAGTTGGGGGGGAGGACACCCAGTAC.

This clone is deemed large. Gene names denote mouse genes. The CDR3 end falls 1 residue outside the read, so it is completed with the germline J gene. The chain is built from TRBV12-2 and TRBJ2-7; D not resolved. V lost 0 bases and J lost 4, with 6 bases in between. Germline values: CDR1 SGHLS, CDR2 HYDKME. This CDR3 spans 12 amino acids. The sequenced CDR3 bases are TGTGCCAGCTCTCTCCACAATTATGAACAGTAC. This gives the protein CASSLHNYEQY. The entire CDR3 is CASSLHNYEQYF. Based on the CDR3 plus reference TRBV12-2 and TRBJ2-7, the full variable domain is NSGVVQSPRYIIKGKGERSILKCIPISGHLSVAWYQQTQGQELKFFIQHYDKMERDKGNLPSRFSVQQFDDYHSEMNMSALELEDSAVYFCASSLHNYEQYFGPGTRLTVL.

This clone was observed a handful of times. The gene symbols are mouse symbols. The read terminates 1 residue ahead of where the CDR3 ends, so the germline J gene completes it. This sequence joins TRBV12-2 and TRBJ1-3; D is ambiguous. V was shortened by 2 bases and J by 0 bases, with 4 bases between the two germline ends. This CDR3 has 13 residues. Per the germline V gene, CDR1 is SGHLS and CDR2 is HYDKME. The CDR3 here is CASSPFSGNTLYF. The covered CDR3 bases are TGTGCCAGCTCTCCATTTTCTGGAAATACGCTCTAT. The entire variable domain, with the rest obtained from reference TRBV12-2 and TRBJ1-3, is as follows: NSGVVQSPRYIIKGKGERSILKCIPISGHLSVAWYQQTQGQELKFFIQHYDKMERDKGNLPSRFSVQQFDDYHSEMNMSALELEDSAVYFCASSPFSGNTLYFGEGSRLIVV.